The rows below give T cell receptor beta chains drawn from one sample of a study of cytomegalovirus exposure and HLA in healthy donors. Sequenced by immunoSEQ multiplex PCR; TCRdb stores in-frame clones only, minus some. Found here are 95,000 or so clones, approximately 81% of them singletons; the top ten hold around 4.2%. Sequencing was carried out using PBMCs. Receptors were obtained from a woman between 65 and 79 years old in good health and CMV-seropositive. Both conserved end residues are part of each CDR3. A D gene is named only where the DNA matches it firmly.

NA TRBJ1-1 TRBV19 CASSARGTEAFF
TRBD1 TRBJ2-2 TRBV7-3 CASSYDRVTGELFF
NA TRBJ2-1 TRBV4-1 CASSQGEGQGTFF
NA TRBJ2-2 TRBV5-4 CASSPGGRGYTGELFF
NA TRBJ2-7 TRBV5-1 CASSSPFTYEQYF
NA TRBJ1-4 TRBV5-1 CASSLAAGRFTTNEKLFF
TRBD1 TRBJ2-2 TRBV5-1 CASSFRTGSTGELFF
NA TRBJ2-2 TRBV6-5 CASHRTFSVPGELFF
TRBD2 TRBJ2-7 TRBV30 CAWSVAGGPGEQYF
NA TRBJ1-4 TRBV5-1 CASSEANRKLFF
NA TRBJ2-7 TRBV18 CASSPASGQSYEQYF
NA TRBJ2-5 TRBV6-1 CASSEWTFRQETQYF
NA TRBJ2-4 TRBV5-5 CASSLRSEAKNIQYF
NA TRBJ2-5 TRBV9 CASSPRTVIGETQYF
NA TRBJ1-1 TRBV7-8 CASIQGLETEAFF
NA TRBJ2-1 TRBV9 CASSGSGRSYNEQFF
TRBD2 TRBJ2-1 TRBV7-9 CASSLSLAGGTYNEQFF
NA TRBJ2-6 TRBV11-3 CASSGADSGANVLTF
TRBD1 TRBJ2-2 TRBV27 CASSLLGETGSRELFF
TRBD2 TRBJ2-1 TRBV27 CASSSRLAASYNEQFF
TRBD1 TRBJ2-7 TRBV14 CASSQERTGAYEQYF
TRBD1 TRBJ2-5 TRBV11-2 CASSLDHRQGAFGETQYF
NA TRBJ2-7 TRBV6-5 CASSSPGSGLYEQYF
TRBD1 TRBJ1-2 TRBV29-1 CSVLTGGFSGYTF
NA TRBJ2-7 TRBV5-4 CASSFGGPSYEQYF
NA TRBJ2-1 TRBV29-1 CSVEDQVPRQFF
TRBD1 TRBJ1-2 TRBV9 CASSPYRTGGGYTF
NA TRBJ2-3 TRBV6-1 CASRDSGTDTQYF
TRBD1 TRBJ2-7 TRBV5-4 CASSLLAGTGTYEQYF
NA TRBJ2-3 TRBV4-2 CASSPYGVTDTQYF
TRBD1 NA TRBV7-9 CASSSTSLDRGRHEQYF
NA TRBJ2-7 TRBV5-1 CASSLGQDYEQYF
TRBD1 TRBJ1-4 TRBV11-2 CASSLGQGRWGEKLFF
TRBD2 TRBJ2-1 TRBV7-2 CASSPLAGGHNEQFF
NA TRBJ2-1 TRBV5-1 CASSLAVSAVNEQFF
TRBD1 TRBJ1-2 TRBV5-4 CASSLGIRDRDFGTF
TRBD2 TRBJ2-7 TRBV28 CASGLAGVEQYF
TRBD2 TRBJ2-5 TRBV11-1 CASSPGKELAGGTETQYF
NA TRBJ2-3 TRBV7-2 CASSKREDPRKDTQYF
NA TRBJ2-5 TRBV7-2 CASSKGLGAIQETQYF
NA TRBJ1-3 TRBV21-1 CASSLAQGSGNTIYF
NA TRBJ1-3 TRBV7-9 CASSQSGAPGNTIYF
NA TRBJ1-2 TRBV29-1 CSVEAPRDYGYTF
TRBD1 TRBJ2-1 TRBV7-3 CASSSYGGQGAREQFF
TRBD1 TRBJ1-1 TRBV27 CASSPTGTGALLEAFF
NA TRBJ1-2 TRBV4-1 CASSPPGSNYGYTF
NA TRBJ1-4 TRBV4-1 CASSQLQGNEKLFF
NA TRBJ2-5 TRBV30 CAWSATLAQYF
NA TRBJ1-4 TRBV2 CASRAGRRTTNEKLFF
TRBD2 TRBJ2-7 TRBV7-3 CASSLESAGGLYEQYF
NA TRBJ2-7 TRBV4-3 CASSQPDTLQDEQYF
NA TRBJ1-2 TRBV7-9 CASSPTENYGYTF
NA TRBJ1-5 TRBV30 CAWSVLNQPQHF
TRBD2 TRBJ2-3 TRBV2 CASSGLAGGDTQYF